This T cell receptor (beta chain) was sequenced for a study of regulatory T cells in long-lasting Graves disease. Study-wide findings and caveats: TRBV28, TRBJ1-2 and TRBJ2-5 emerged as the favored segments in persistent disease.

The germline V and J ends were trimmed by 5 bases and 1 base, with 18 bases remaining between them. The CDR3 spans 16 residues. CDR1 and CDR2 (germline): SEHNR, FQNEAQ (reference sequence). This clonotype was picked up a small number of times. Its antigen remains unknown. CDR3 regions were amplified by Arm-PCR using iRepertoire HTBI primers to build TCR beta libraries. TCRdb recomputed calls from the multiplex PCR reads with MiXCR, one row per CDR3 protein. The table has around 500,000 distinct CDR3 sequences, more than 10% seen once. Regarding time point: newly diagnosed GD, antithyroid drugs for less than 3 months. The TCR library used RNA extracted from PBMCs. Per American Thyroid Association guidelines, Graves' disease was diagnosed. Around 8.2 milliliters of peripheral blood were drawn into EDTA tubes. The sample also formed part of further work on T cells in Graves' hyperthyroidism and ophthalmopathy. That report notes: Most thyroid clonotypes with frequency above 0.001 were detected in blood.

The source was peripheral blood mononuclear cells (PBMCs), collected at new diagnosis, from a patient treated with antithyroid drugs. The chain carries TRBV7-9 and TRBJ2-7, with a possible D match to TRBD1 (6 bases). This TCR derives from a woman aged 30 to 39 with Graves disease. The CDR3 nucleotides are TGTGCCAGCAGCCCAAGGGCCTTGACAGGTTCCTACGAGCAGTACTTC. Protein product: CASSPRALTGSYEQYF.